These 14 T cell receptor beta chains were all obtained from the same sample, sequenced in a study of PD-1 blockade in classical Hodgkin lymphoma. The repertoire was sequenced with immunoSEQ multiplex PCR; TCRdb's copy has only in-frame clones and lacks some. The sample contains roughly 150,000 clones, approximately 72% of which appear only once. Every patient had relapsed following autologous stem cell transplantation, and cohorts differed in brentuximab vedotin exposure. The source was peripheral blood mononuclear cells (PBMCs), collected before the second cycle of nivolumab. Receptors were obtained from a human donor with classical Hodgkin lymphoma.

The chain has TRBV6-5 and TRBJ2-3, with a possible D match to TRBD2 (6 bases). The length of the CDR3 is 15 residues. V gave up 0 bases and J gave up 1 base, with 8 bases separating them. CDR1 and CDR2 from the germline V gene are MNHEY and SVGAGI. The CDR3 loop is CASSYSPSGTDTQYF. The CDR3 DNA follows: TGTGCCAGCAGTTACTCCCCTAGCGGCACAGATACGCAGTATTTT.

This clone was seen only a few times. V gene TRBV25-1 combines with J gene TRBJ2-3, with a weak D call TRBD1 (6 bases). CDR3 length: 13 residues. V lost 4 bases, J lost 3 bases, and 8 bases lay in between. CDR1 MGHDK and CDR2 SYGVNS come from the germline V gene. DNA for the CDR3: TGTGCCAGCAGTGCACAGGGTACAGATACGCAGTATTTT. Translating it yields CASSAQGTDTQYF.

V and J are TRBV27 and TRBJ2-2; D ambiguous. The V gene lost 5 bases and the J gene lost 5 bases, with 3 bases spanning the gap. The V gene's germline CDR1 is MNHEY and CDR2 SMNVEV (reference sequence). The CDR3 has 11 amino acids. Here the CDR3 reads CASSSTGELFF. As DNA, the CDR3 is TGTGCCAGCAGTAGTACCGGGGAGCTGTTTTTT.

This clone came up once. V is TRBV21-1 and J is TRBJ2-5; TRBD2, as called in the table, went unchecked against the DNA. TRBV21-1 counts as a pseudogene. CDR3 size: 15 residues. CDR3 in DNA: TGTGCCAGCAACTGGACTAGCGGGAGGAGTGAGACCCAGTACTTC. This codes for CASNWTSGRSETQYF.

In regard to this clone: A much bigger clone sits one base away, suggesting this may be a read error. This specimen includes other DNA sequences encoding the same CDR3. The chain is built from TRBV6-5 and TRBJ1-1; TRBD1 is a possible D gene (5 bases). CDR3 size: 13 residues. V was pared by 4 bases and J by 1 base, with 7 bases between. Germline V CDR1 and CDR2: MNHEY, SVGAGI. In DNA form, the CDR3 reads TGTGCCAGCAGTTCCGGACAGAACACTGAAGCTTTCTTT. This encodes CASSSGQNTEAFF.

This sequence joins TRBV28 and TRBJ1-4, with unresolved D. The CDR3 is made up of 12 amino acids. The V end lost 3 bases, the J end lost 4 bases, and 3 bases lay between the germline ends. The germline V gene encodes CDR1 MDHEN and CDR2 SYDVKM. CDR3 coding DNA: TGTGCCAGCAGTTTGGGTAATGAAAAACTGTTTTTT. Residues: CASSLGNEKLFF.

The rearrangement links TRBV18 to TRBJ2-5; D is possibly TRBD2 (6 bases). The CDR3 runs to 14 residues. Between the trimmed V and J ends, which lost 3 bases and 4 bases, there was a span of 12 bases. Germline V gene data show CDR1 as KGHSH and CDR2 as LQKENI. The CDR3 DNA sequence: TGTGCCAGCTCACCGGACTACGGGGCAGAGACCCAGTACTTC. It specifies CASSPDYGAETQYF. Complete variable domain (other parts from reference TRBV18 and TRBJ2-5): NAGVMQNPRHLVRRRGQEARLRCSPMKGHSHVYWYRQLPEEGLKFMVYLQKENIIDESGMPKERFSAEFPKEGPSILRIQQVVRGDSAAYFCASSPDYGAETQYFGPGTRLLVL.

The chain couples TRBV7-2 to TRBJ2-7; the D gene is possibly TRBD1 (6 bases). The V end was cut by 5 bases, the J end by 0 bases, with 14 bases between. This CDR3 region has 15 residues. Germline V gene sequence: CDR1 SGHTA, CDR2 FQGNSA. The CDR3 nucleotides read TGTGCCAGCAGCGTTTCTACAGGGCTCTCCTACGAGCAGTACTTC. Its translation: CASSVSTGLSYEQYF.

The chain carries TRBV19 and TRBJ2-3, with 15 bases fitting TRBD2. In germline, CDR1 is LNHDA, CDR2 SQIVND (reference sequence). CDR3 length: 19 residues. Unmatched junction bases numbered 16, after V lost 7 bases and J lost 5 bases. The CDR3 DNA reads TGTGCCAGTACCTCGGGACTAGCGGGGGGCCGCTTGGGCTTAGATACGCAGTATTTT. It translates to CASTSGLAGGRLGLDTQYF.

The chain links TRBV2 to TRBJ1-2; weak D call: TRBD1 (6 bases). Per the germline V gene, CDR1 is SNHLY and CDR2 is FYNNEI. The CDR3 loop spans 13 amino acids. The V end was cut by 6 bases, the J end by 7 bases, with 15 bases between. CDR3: CASSRTAEAGYTF. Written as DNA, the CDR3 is TGTGCCAGCAGCCGGACAGCGGAGGCTGGCTACACCTTC.

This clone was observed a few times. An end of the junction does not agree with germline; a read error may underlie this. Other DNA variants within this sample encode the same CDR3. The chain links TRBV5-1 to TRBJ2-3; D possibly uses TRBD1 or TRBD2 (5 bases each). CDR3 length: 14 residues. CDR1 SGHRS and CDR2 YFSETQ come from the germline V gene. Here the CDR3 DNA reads TGTGCCAGCAGCTTGGGGGACGGAGCAGATACGCAGTATTTT. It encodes CASSLGDGADTQYF.

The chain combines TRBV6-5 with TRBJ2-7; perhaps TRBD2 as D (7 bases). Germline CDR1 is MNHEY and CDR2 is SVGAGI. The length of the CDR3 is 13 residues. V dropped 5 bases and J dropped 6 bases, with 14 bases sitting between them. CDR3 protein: CASSDNREGEQYF. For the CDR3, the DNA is TGTGCCAGCAGTGATAACAGGGAGGGCGAGCAGTACTTC.

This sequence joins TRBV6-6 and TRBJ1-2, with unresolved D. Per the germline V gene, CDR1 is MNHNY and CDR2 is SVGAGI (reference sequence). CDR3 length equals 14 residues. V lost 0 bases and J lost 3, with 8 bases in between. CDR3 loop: CASSYSVRDYGYTF. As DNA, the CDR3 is TGTGCCAGCAGTTACTCGGTACGGGACTATGGCTACACCTTC.

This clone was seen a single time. The DNA of the CDR3 is TGTGCCAGCAGCTTAACAGGGTCGGAGGAGACCCAGTACTTC. Translating it yields CASSLTGSEETQYF. The J gene is TRBJ2-5, the V gene TRBV7-9; possible D gene TRBD1, 6 bases. The CDR3 is 14 residues long. Trimming pared 2 bases from V and 5 bases from J, leaving 12 bases between. Germline assignment: CDR1 SEHNR and CDR2 FQNEAQ (reference sequence).